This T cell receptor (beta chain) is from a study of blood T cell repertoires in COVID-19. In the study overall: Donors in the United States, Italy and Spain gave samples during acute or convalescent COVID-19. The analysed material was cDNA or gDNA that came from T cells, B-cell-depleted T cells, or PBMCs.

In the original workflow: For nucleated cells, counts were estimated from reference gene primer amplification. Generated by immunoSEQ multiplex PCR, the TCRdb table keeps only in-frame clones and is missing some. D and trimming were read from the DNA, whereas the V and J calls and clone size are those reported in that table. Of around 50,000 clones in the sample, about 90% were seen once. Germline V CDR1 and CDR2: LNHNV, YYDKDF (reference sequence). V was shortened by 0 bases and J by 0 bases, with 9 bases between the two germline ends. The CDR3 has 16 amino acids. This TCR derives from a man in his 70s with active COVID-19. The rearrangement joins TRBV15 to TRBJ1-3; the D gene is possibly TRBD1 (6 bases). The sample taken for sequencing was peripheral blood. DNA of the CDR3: TGTGCCACCAGCAGAGAGGGACAAGCCTCTGGAAACACCATATATTTT. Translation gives CATSREGQASGNTIYF.